A selection of T cell receptor beta chains follows, all from one sample in a study of cytomegalovirus exposure and HLA in healthy donors. Generated by immunoSEQ multiplex PCR, the TCRdb table keeps only in-frame clones and is missing some. Of approximately 160,000 clones in the sample, about three quarters are singletons; the top ten hold 7%. Source material: PBMCs. The receptors originated from a woman aged 40 to 49 in good health and CMV-seropositive. Each CDR3 is given with its conserved first and last residue. D genes are given only for firm matches. Rows give clone size only sometimes, using once, few, many, or a class for an expanded clone.

cdr3_nt cdr3_aa d_call v_call clone_size j_call
TGTGCCAGCAGCCCCCAAACCGGTGGAGCCGACACCTTC CASSPQTGGADTF - TRBV6-5 - TRBJ1-2
TGCGCCAGCAGCTTGGACCCGGGACTAGCTGGCGAGCAGTACTTC CASSLDPGLAGEQYF TRBD2 TRBV5-1 few TRBJ2-7
TGTGCCAGCAGCCAAGCGGGTCCTGGCTACTTAGAGACCCAGTACTTC CASSQAGPGYLETQYF - TRBV4-2 - TRBJ2-5
TGTGCCAGCAGCGTCGGGGGTTACCAGCCCCAGCATTTT CASSVGGYQPQHF - TRBV7-8 once TRBJ1-5
TGTGCCAGCAGCTTGGCCTCGGACAAGGCTGGAAACACCATATATTTT CASSLASDKAGNTIYF - TRBV7-2 - TRBJ1-3
TGCGCCAGCATCAACAGCCCGAACACCGGGGAGCTGTTTTTT CASINSPNTGELFF - TRBV5-1 - TRBJ2-2
TGTGCCAGCTACAAAATGGGCAGGGGCGATGAGCAGTTCTTC CASYKMGRGDEQFF - TRBV6-5 - TRBJ2-1
TGTGCCACCAGCGCGGACACAAACACTGAAGCTTTCTTT CATSADTNTEAFF - TRBV15 - TRBJ1-1
TGTGCCAGCAGCGATCAACAGGGAAAGAGTTACTATGGCTACACCTTC CASSDQQGKSYYGYTF - TRBV9 - TRBJ1-2
TGTGCCACCAGCAGACCCGGGACAGGCTATGGCTACACCTTC CATSRPGTGYGYTF TRBD1 TRBV15 - TRBJ1-2
TGTGCCAGCAGTTACTCGGACGGGGGGAGCTCACCCCTCCACTTT CASSYSDGGSSPLHF - TRBV6-6 - TRBJ1-6
TGTGCCAGCAGCTTAGGACAGGGTGTGACCTACGAGCAGTACTTC CASSLGQGVTYEQYF TRBD1 TRBV11-2 - TRBJ2-7
TGTGCCAGCAGCTCCCTCCAGGGGATGCCTTATGGCTACACCTTC CASSSLQGMPYGYTF - TRBV11-2 - TRBJ1-2
TGTGCCAGCAAGGGGGCGAAGTATGGCTACACCTTC CASKGAKYGYTF TRBD1 TRBV2 few TRBJ1-2
TGCGCCAGCAGCTTGGGCCCCTTAGACAGGAATGAAAAACTGTTTTTT CASSLGPLDRNEKLFF - TRBV5-1 - TRBJ1-4
TGTGCCAGCAGCTTGGGACAGGGAACGGTAAATGAGCAGTTCTTC CASSLGQGTVNEQFF TRBD1 TRBV5-4 - TRBJ2-1
TGTGCCAGCAGCCCGGGACTCAACACCGGGGGGCTGTTTTTT CASSPGLNTGGLFF - TRBV2 - TRBJ2-2
TGTGCCAGCAGCCAAGATTACTCGGATGAGCAGTTCTTC CASSQDYSDEQFF - TRBV14 - TRBJ2-1
TGTGCCAGCAGTGAATGGGCAGGGATAAGTGAAAAACTGTTTTTT CASSEWAGISEKLFF - TRBV25-1 - TRBJ1-4
TGTGCCAGTTCAAATACGGGGGACACTGAAGCTTTCTTT CASSNTGDTEAFF - TRBV19 - TRBJ1-1
TGTGCCAGCAGCTTCGACCTCAGGGTGGCGGAGACCCAGTACTTC CASSFDLRVAETQYF - TRBV7-2 - TRBJ2-5
TGTGCCTGGAGTGTACGGGCAGGGGCTCAGCCCCAGCATTTT CAWSVRAGAQPQHF - TRBV30 - TRBJ1-5
TGCGCCAGCAGCCGTGGACAGGGAACTGGAAACACCATATATTTT CASSRGQGTGNTIYF TRBD1 TRBV4-1 - TRBJ1-3
TGCAGCGCGGCTACTAGCGGGGTCGGGACCCAGTACTTC CSAATSGVGTQYF TRBD2 TRBV29-1 - TRBJ2-5
TGTGCCATCAGTGACTCGGGCAATCAGCCCCAGCATTTT CAISDSGNQPQHF - TRBV10-3 - TRBJ1-5